The 10 T cell receptor beta chains listed next were all sequenced from one sample in a study of shared clonotypes between healthy human individuals. Produced via immunoSEQ multiplex PCR; TCRdb's table is partial and in-frame only. This sample carries about 490,000 clones, 65% to 80% of them seen once, and the ten largest clones take approximately 12%. The sequenced sample was PBMCs. These receptors were collected from a woman aged 40 to 50 in good health. Some clones in this sample may be carry-over from other donors' samples.

V is TRBV7-9 and J is TRBJ2-5, with D possibly matching TRBD2 (7 bases). The CDR3 is 13 amino acids. Trimming stripped 4 bases from V and 5 bases from J, with 11 bases between. The germline V gene encodes CDR1 SEHNR and CDR2 FQNEAQ (reference sequence). The CDR3 sequence: CASSWGGLETQYF. As DNA, the CDR3 is TGTGCCAGCAGCTGGGGGGGCTTGGAGACCCAGTACTTC.

The J gene is TRBJ1-1, the V gene TRBV5-6; D is uncertain. CDR3 length: 15 amino acids. Germline V lookup: CDR1 SGHDT, CDR2 YYEEEE. Trimming took off 3 bases at V and 3 bases at J, with 15 bases between the two ends. The CDR3 region is CASSYGPGRDTEAFF. DNA of the CDR3: TGTGCCAGCAGCTATGGGCCGGGCCGTGACACTGAAGCTTTCTTT.

V is TRBV6-6 and J is TRBJ1-2; 8 positions match TRBD1. CDR3 size: 13 residues. J was trimmed by 6 bases and V by 2 bases; bases with no gene match: 2. CDR1 is MNHNY and CDR2 is SVGAGI in the germline V gene (reference sequence). The CDR3 DNA reads TGTGCCAGCAGTTACGGACAGGGAGATGGCTACACCTTC. This codes for CASSYGQGDGYTF.

The chain is built from TRBV27 and TRBJ2-1; 7 nucleotides line up with TRBD2. The germline V gene has CDR1 MNHEY and CDR2 SMNVEV (reference sequence). J lost 0 bases, V lost 8 bases, and 13 bases had no gene match. This CDR3 comprises 17 residues. The CDR3 nucleotides read TGTGCCAGCCAAACCTCAGTATGGGAGGGCTCCTACAATGAGCAGTTCTTC. Its translation: CASQTSVWEGSYNEQFF.

The rearrangement uses TRBV7-6 and TRBJ1-3; weak D call: TRBD1 (6 bases). The CDR3 totals 17 residues. Germline assignment: CDR1 SGHVS and CDR2 FNYEAQ. V was pared by 1 base and J by 3 bases, with 16 bases between. The CDR3 DNA reads as TGTGCCAGCAGCTTAGGCCGAGGGGGGAGTGGTGGAAACACCATATATTTT. It encodes CASSLGRGGSGGNTIYF.

The rearrangement links TRBV18 to TRBJ1-5, with TRBD1 matching 8 bases. The V segment lost 5 bases and the J segment 0 bases; nucleotides outside the gene matches: 3. The germline gives CDR1 KGHSH, CDR2 LQKENI. CDR3 size: 15 residues. CDR3 DNA: TGTGCCAGCTCAGCCCAGGGGGCTAGCAATCAGCCCCAGCATTTT. Encoded protein: CASSAQGASNQPQHF.

V gene TRBV30 combines with J gene TRBJ1-4; 10 positions match TRBD1. Trimming removed 3 bases from V and 15 bases from J; junction bases left unmatched: 7. Germline V CDR1 and CDR2: GTSNPN, SVGIG (reference sequence). The CDR3 length is 12 residues. The CDR3 DNA is TGTGCCTGGAGCTCCGGGACAGGGGAGGTGTTTTTT. It yields the protein CAWSSGTGEVFF.

The rearrangement uses TRBV2 and TRBJ2-5, with D possibly being TRBD1 (6 bases). The end of the DNA aligns better with TRBJ2-7, so the J call may be wrong. Germline CDR1 SNHLY, CDR2 FYNNEI. The CDR3 is 12 amino acids. The CDR3 sequence: CASRVDRREQYF. The CDR3 DNA sequence: TGTGCCAGCAGGGTAGACAGGCGCGAGCAGTACTTC.

The chain employs TRBV11-2 and TRBJ1-1; the D gene is possibly TRBD1 (5 bases). CDR1 is SGHAT, CDR2 FQNNGV, per germline. The V gene lost 5 bases and the J gene lost 1 base, with 14 bases spanning the gap. The CDR3 covers 15 residues. CDR3 DNA: TGTGCCAGCAGCATTAGAGGTACAGGGAACACTGAAGCTTTCTTT. It is translated as CASSIRGTGNTEAFF. Complete variable domain (other parts from reference TRBV11-2 and TRBJ1-1): EAGVAQSPRYKIIEKRQSVAFWCNPISGHATLYWYQQILGQGPKLLIQFQNNGVVDDSQLPKDRFSAERLKGVDSTLKIQPAKLEDSAVYLCASSIRGTGNTEAFFGQGTRLTVV.

The chain carries TRBV4-1 and TRBJ2-7, with 12 bases aligning to TRBD2. The CDR3 extends over 17 amino acids. The V and J ends lost 4 bases and 5 bases, in that order; junction bases with no gene match: 12. Germline CDR1 is MGHRA and CDR2 is YSYEKL. This CDR3 is CASSRVTGGLAGNEQYF. Written as DNA, the CDR3 is TGCGCCAGCAGCCGAGTGACGGGGGGACTAGCGGGTAACGAGCAGTACTTC.